What follows are 4 T cell receptor beta chains derived from one specimen sequenced in a study of a mutant IDH1 vaccine in newly diagnosed glioma. Time point indicated: week 47, end of study. The investigators gave 300 ug of mutant IDH1 20-mer peptide in each vaccine dose, together with topical imiquimod. No cognate antigen is known for these TCRs. The assay was immunoSEQ multiplex PCR, and TCRdb's table has in-frame clones only and misses some. This table has approximately 37,000 clones, approximately 82% appearing once. Specimen: PBMCs, collected from a glioma patient whose treatment included an IDH1 peptide vaccine. The receptors derive from a man between 18 and 35 years old with glioma. Some clones in this sample may be carry-over from other donors' samples.

This clone showed up just a few times. The J gene is TRBJ2-7, the V gene TRBV4-1; no reliable D call. The V and J ends lost 4 bases and 0 bases respectively, with 7 bases between them. The CDR3 contains 13 residues. The germline V gene encodes CDR1 MGHRA and CDR2 YSYEKL. The CDR3 region has the DNA TGCGCCAGCAGCCCTCCTGGCTCCTACGAGCAGTACTTC. As protein: CASSPPGSYEQYF.

The chain employs TRBV28 and TRBJ1-1, with D possibly being TRBD1 (5 bases). The CDR3 runs 14 residues. Trimming pared 5 bases from V and 1 base from J, leaving 11 bases between. CDR1 MDHEN and CDR2 SYDVKM come from the germline V gene. CDR3 bases: TGTGCCAGCAGTCAAGGGGCTAGGAACACTGAAGCTTTCTTT. Its protein is CASSQGARNTEAFF.

This chain connects TRBV19 to TRBJ1-2, with D possibly being TRBD1 (5 bases). The germline CDR1 and CDR2 sequences are LNHDA and SQIVND (reference sequence). Between the trimmed V and J ends, which lost 1 base and 6 bases, there was a span of 15 bases. The CDR3 has 15 amino acids. The CDR3 region is CASSIAGRSNNGYTF. The CDR3 nucleotides are TGTGCCAGTAGTATAGCGGGACGGAGTAATAATGGCTACACCTTC.

The chain uses TRBV7-9 and TRBJ1-5, with no clear D. Germline CDR1 SEHNR, CDR2 FQNEAQ (reference sequence). V was clipped by 4 bases and J by 6 bases, with 16 bases between them. CDR3 size: 15 residues. CDR3 protein: CASSSDAQPRQPQHF. CDR3 DNA: TGTGCCAGCAGCTCGGACGCACAGCCGCGTCAGCCCCAGCATTTT.